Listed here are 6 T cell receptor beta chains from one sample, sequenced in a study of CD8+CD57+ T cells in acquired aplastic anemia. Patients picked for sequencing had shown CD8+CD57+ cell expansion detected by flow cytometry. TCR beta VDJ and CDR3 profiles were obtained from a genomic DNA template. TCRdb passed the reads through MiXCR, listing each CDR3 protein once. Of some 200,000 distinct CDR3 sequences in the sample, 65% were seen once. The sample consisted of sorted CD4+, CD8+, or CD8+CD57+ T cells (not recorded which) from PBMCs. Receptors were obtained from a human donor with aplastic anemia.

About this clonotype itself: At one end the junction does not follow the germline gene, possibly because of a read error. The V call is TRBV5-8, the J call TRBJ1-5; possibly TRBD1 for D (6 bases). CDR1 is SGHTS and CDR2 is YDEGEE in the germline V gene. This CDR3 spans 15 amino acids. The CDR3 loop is CASSLEGERRQPQHF. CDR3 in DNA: TGCGCCAGCAGCTTGGAGGGGGAGCGTCGTCAGCCCCAGCATTTT.

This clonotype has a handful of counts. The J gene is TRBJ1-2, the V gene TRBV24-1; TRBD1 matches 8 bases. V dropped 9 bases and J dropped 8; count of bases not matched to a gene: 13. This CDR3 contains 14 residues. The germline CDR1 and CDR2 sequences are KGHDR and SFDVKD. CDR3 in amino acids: CATGEFGQGGGYTF. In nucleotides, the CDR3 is TGTGCCACCGGCGAATTCGGACAGGGCGGCGGCTACACCTTC.

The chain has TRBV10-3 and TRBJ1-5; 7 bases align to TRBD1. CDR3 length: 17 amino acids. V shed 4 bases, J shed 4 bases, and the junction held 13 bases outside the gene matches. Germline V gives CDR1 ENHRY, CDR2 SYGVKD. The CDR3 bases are TGTGCCATCAGTGCGGCGACAGGGACCTCTGGAAATCAGCCCCAGCATTTT. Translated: CAISAATGTSGNQPQHF.

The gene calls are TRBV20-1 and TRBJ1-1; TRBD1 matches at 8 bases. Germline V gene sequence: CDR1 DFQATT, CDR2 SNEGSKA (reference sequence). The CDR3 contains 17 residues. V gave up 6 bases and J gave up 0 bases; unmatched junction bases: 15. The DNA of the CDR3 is TGCAGTGCGGATCACAGGGGGTATGTAGACATGAACACTGAAGCTTTCTTT. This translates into CSADHRGYVDMNTEAFF.

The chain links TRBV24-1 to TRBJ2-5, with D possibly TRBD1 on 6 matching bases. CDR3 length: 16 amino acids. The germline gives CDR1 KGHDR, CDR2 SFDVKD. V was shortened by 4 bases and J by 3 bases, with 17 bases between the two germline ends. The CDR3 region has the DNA TGTGCCACCAGTGACCCGGGAACAGCAGGGGAAGAGACCCAGTACTTC. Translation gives CATSDPGTAGEETQYF.

The CDR3 sequence is CASRAGENTEAFF. CDR3 bases: TGTGCCAGTAGGGCAGGAGAGAACACTGAAGCTTTCTTT. This sequence joins TRBV19 and TRBJ1-1; D unclear. The V and J ends lost 6 bases and 1 base respectively, with 9 bases between them. The CDR3 loop spans 13 amino acids. Germline V gene sequence: CDR1 LNHDA, CDR2 SQIVND (reference sequence).